This passage covers 14 T cell receptor beta chains from one sample sequenced in a study of blood T cell repertoires in COVID-19 (dated by TCRdb to the early 2020s). The protocol used for the library was the immunoSEQ multiplex PCR assay. TCRdb re-hosts the immuneACCESS table, in-frame sequences only. Its copies lack some clones; in the studies checked, an unresolved V gene accounts for under half of them, and the cause for the rest is not known. The sample yields a few hundred thousand clones; approximately 78% were counted once. The top ten constitute around 3.4% of the sample. Material for sequencing was peripheral blood. These receptor sequences come from a woman between 18 and 29 years old with acute or convalescent COVID-19.

The J gene is TRBJ2-1, the V gene TRBV7-3; 11 bases fit TRBD2. Germline CDR1 SGHTA, CDR2 FQGTGA. The CDR3 covers 15 residues. V gave up 3 bases and J gave up 6 bases; unmatched junction bases: 4. In DNA form, the CDR3 reads TGTGCCAGCAGCTTGGGGCTAGCGGGAGGCAATGAGCAGTTCTTC. Residues: CASSLGLAGGNEQFF.

This chain uses TRBV24-1 with TRBJ1-5, with 7 bases identical to TRBD1. Germline V gene lookup returns CDR1 KGHDR and CDR2 SFDVKD. The CDR3 has 13 amino acids. The V gene end was trimmed by 6 bases and the J gene end by 4 bases; junction bases not matched to a gene: 2. CDR3 coding DNA: TGTGCCACCAGTCTCAGGGGGAATCAGCCCCAGCATTTT. This translates into CATSLRGNQPQHF.

The V call is TRBV4-3, the J call TRBJ2-1; 8 nucleotides align to TRBD2. The CDR3 consists of 16 residues. The germline V gene encodes CDR1 LGHNA and CDR2 YSLEER. V lost 0 bases, J lost 9 bases, and 10 bases stayed unmatched. This chain's CDR3 is CASSQDFGTRIGEQFF. In DNA form, the CDR3 reads TGCGCCAGCAGCCAAGATTTCGGGACTAGAATAGGTGAGCAGTTCTTC.

The rearrangement uses TRBV27 and TRBJ1-2; 9 bases fit TRBD1. V was pared by 5 bases and J by 3 bases, with 4 bases of the junction left unmatched. The CDR3 consists of 14 residues. The germline gives CDR1 MNHEY, CDR2 SMNVEV (reference sequence). The CDR3 coding sequence is TGTGCCAGCAGTACAGGGGGCGCGGACTATGGCTACACCTTC. Translated: CASSTGGADYGYTF.

J is TRBJ1-6 and V is TRBV4-2; no clear D. CDR1 is LGHNA and CDR2 is YNFKEQ in the germline V gene. The CDR3 extends over 13 amino acids. V lost 1 base to trimming and J lost 11 bases, with 9 bases between them. The CDR3 DNA follows: TGTGCCAGCAGCCAAGTACAGTGGGCACCCCTCCACTTT. Residues: CASSQVQWAPLHF.

The chain employs TRBV4-1 and TRBJ1-4, with 8 bases matching TRBD1. The CDR3 runs 18 residues. V dropped 0 bases and J dropped 4; count of bases not matched to a gene: 10. Germline V gives CDR1 MGHRA, CDR2 YSYEKL. The CDR3, as DNA: TGCGCCAGCAGCCAAGATCGGGCAGGGGGCGGATATAATGAAAAACTGTTTTTT. It yields the protein CASSQDRAGGGYNEKLFF.

V and J are TRBV13 and TRBJ2-1; 8 bases line up with TRBD1. Trimming at V came to 5 bases and at J to 2 bases, leaving 8 bases not matched to a gene. CDR3 size: 16 residues. Germline V CDR1 and CDR2: PRHDT, FYEKMQ (reference sequence). CDR3 sequence: CASSHSRDRTYNEQFF. The CDR3 bases are TGTGCCAGCAGCCACTCACGGGACAGGACCTACAATGAGCAGTTCTTC.

The chain has TRBV28 and TRBJ2-6; D is uncertain. The germline V gene encodes CDR1 MDHEN and CDR2 SYDVKM. This CDR3 contains 17 residues. V lost 2 bases to trimming and J lost 3 bases, with 14 bases between them. The CDR3 protein is CASSLRVTTFGANVLTF. The CDR3 DNA follows: TGTGCCAGCAGTTTACGGGTTACCACGTTTGGGGCCAACGTCCTGACTTTC.

Concerning this clone: This may be a read error, as it is one base from a much larger clone. The chain recombines TRBV28 with TRBJ1-2, with TRBD1 identical over 9 bases. V dropped 6 bases and J dropped 4; count of bases not matched to a gene: 3. Per the germline V gene, CDR1 is MDHEN and CDR2 is SYDVKM. The CDR3 loop spans 13 amino acids. In DNA, the CDR3 is TGTGCCAGCAGCCCGGGACAGGGCTATGGCTACACCTTC. Translation: CASSPGQGYGYTF.

The rearrangement uses TRBV28 and TRBJ1-5; a possible D gene is TRBD1 (6 bases). This CDR3 has 14 amino acids. The germline CDR1 and CDR2 sequences are MDHEN and SYDVKM. V dropped 6 bases and J dropped 6 bases, with 15 bases sitting between them. CDR3 residues: CASSQNRDGQPQHF. The DNA for the CDR3 is TGTGCCAGCAGCCAAAACAGGGACGGTCAGCCCCAGCATTTT.

The chain has TRBV5-4 and TRBJ1-3; 7 bases map to TRBD1. CDR1 is SGHNT, CDR2 YYREEE, per germline (reference sequence). This CDR3 contains 13 residues. The trim removed 4 bases at V and 4 bases at J, leaving 2 bases unmatched. The CDR3 region is CASSGGQGNTIYF. The CDR3 coding sequence is TGTGCCAGCAGCGGGGGACAGGGAAACACCATATATTTT. The complete variable domain, with remaining parts taken from reference TRBV5-4 and TRBJ1-3, reads ETGVTQSPTHLIKTRGQQVTLRCSSQSGHNTVSWYQQALGQGPQFIFQYYREEENGRGNFPPRFSGLQFPNYSSELNVNALELDDSALYLCASSGGQGNTIYFGEGSWLTVV.

The CDR3 nucleotides are TGCGCCAGCAGCACCGGTGGGAGGGTCCTCGGTGGGCAGTTCTTC. This sequence encodes CASSTGGRVLGGQFF. The chain is built from TRBV5-1 and TRBJ2-1; 7 bases are shared with TRBD2. The CDR3 loop spans 15 amino acids. Trimming at V came to 4 bases and at J to 12 bases, leaving 16 bases not matched to a gene. Per the germline V gene, CDR1 is SGHRS and CDR2 is YFSETQ.

This clone was observed a handful of times. The chain links TRBV7-2 to TRBJ2-7, with TRBD1 identical over 9 bases. The CDR3 runs 16 residues. V gave up 4 bases and J gave up 1 base; unmatched junction bases: 8. CDR1 and CDR2 from the germline V gene are SGHTA and FQGNSA. The CDR3 reads CASSSSGGQGSYEQYF. CDR3 sequence (DNA): TGTGCCAGCAGCTCCAGTGGGGGACAGGGTTCCTACGAGCAGTACTTC.

The V and J genes are TRBV11-2 and TRBJ2-7; no clear D. V was shortened by 5 bases and J by 6 bases, with 17 bases between the two germline ends. CDR3 length equals 14 residues. Germline lookup yields CDR1 SGHAT and CDR2 FQNNGV. The CDR3 region has the DNA TGTGCCAGCAGCCTAACCCGGGTCTCAAGCGAGCAGTACTTC. Residues: CASSLTRVSSEQYF.